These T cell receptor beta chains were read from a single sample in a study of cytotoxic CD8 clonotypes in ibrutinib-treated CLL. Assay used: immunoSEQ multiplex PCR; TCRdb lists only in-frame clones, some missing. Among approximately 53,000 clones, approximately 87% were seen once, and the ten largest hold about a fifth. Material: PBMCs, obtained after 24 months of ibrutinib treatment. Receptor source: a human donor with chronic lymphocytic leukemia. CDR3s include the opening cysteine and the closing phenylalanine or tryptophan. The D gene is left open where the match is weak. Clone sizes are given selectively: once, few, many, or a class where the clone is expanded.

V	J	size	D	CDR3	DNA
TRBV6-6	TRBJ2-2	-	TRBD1	CASRTGQGNTGELFF	TGTGCCAGCAGAACGGGACAGGGGAACACCGGGGAGCTGTTTTTT
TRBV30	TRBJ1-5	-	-	CACDEGQHSNQPQHF	TGTGCCTGTGATGAGGGGCAGCATAGCAATCAGCCCCAGCATTTT
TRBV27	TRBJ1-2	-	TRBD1	CASSFTPQGGYTF	TGTGCCAGCAGTTTTACTCCACAGGGGGGCTACACCTTC
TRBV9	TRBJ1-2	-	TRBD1	CASSVRDRAYGYTF	TGTGCCAGCAGCGTACGGGACAGGGCCTATGGCTACACCTTC
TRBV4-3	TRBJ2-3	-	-	CASSQDSGKADTQYF	TGCGCCAGCAGCCAAGATTCCGGGAAAGCAGATACGCAGTATTTT
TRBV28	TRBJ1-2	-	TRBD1	CASSPPPGTGGGGYTF	TGTGCCAGCAGTCCCCCCCCCGGGACAGGGGGCGGTGGCTACACCTTC
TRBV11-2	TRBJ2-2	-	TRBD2	CASSALAVNTGELFF	TGTGCCAGCAGCGCACTAGCGGTGAACACCGGGGAGCTGTTTTTT
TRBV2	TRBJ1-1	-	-	CASGGLTMNTEAFF	TGTGCCAGCGGCGGACTGACCATGAACACTGAAGCTTTCTTT
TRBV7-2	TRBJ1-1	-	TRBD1	CASSPNRGEAFF	TGTGCCAGCAGCCCGAACAGGGGTGAAGCTTTCTTT
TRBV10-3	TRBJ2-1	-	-	CAAGAEEQFF	TGTGCGGCCGGGGCGGAGGAGCAGTTCTTC
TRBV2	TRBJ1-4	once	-	CASTAARGRVEKLFF	TGTGCCAGCACCGCGGCCCGGGGGCGGGTTGAAAAACTGTTTTTT
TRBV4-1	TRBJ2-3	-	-	CASSQVNMGFTDTQYF	TGCGCCAGCAGCCAAGTCAATATGGGGTTCACAGATACGCAGTATTTT
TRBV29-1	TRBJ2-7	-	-	CSVDSGRVVDF	TGCAGCGTTGATAGCGGCCGGGTGGTGGACTTC
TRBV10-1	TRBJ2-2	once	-	CASSESFIAGKTRELFF	TGCGCCAGCAGTGAGTCGTTTATCGCGGGCAAAACTAGGGAGCTGTTTTTT
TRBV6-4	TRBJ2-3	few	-	CASGAGHTDTQYF	TGTGCCAGCGGGGCGGGACACACAGATACGCAGTATTTT
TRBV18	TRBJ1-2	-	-	CASSPGGANYGYTF	TGTGCCAGCTCACCGGGTGGAGCTAACTATGGCTACACCTTC
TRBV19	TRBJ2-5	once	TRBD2	CASSGTSHLTRETQYF	TGTGCCAGTAGCGGGACTAGCCACTTAACTAGAGAGACCCAGTACTTC
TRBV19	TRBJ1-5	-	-	CASGKITGSLRGNQPQHF	TGTGCCAGTGGAAAAATTACCGGGAGCCTACGAGGCAATCAGCCCCAGCATTTT
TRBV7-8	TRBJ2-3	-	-	CASSPGRVYTDTQYF	TGTGCCAGCAGCCCCGGTAGGGTCTACACAGATACGCAGTATTTT
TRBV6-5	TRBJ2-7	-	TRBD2	CASSTIAGAAREQYF	TGTGCCAGCAGTACTATAGCGGGAGCGGCCCGCGAGCAGTACTTC
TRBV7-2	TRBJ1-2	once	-	CASSLRSRGGNYGYTF	TGTGCCAGCAGCTTAAGGTCCCGTGGTGGCAACTATGGCTACACCTTC
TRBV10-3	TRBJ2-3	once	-	CAISVGGGTDTQYF	TGTGCCATCAGTGTTGGCGGTGGCACAGATACGCAGTATTTT
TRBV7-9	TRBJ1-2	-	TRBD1	CASSPTGGADGYTF	TGTGCCAGCAGCCCGACAGGGGGCGCCGATGGCTACACCTTC
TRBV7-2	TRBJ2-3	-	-	CASSFGGRNTDTQYF	TGTGCCAGCAGCTTCGGGGGGCGTAACACAGATACGCAGTATTTT
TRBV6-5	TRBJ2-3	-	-	CASSYSPGGDTQYF	TGTGCCAGCAGTTACTCCCCAGGAGGAGATACGCAGTATTTT
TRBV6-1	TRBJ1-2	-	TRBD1	CASRGQGAGNYGYTF	TGTGCCAGCAGAGGACAGGGGGCCGGTAACTATGGCTACACCTTC
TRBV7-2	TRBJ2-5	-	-	CASSPPQGRGETQYF	TGTGCCAGCAGCCCCCCCCAAGGCCGGGGGGAGACCCAGTACTTC
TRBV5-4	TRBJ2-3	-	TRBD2	CASSLGEGHTDTQYF	TGTGCCAGCAGCTTGGGGGAGGGCCACACAGATACGCAGTATTTT
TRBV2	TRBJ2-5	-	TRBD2	CASRATSGNQETQYF	TGTGCCAGCAGGGCAACTAGCGGGAACCAAGAGACCCAGTACTTC
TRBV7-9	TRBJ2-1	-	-	CASSSESNEQFF	TGTGCCAGCAGCTCGGAAAGCAATGAGCAGTTCTTC
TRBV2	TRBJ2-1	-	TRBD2	CASTEPAGGPENYNEQFF	TGTGCCAGCACCGAACCAGCGGGAGGGCCGGAAAACTACAATGAGCAGTTCTTC
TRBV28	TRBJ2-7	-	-	CASSLRVGEQYF	TGTGCCAGCAGTTTACGGGTCGGGGAGCAGTACTTC
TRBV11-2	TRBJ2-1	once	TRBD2	CASRLGSSGRAFYNEQFF	TGTGCCAGCAGATTAGGTAGTAGCGGGAGGGCATTCTACAATGAGCAGTTCTTC
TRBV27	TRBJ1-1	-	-	CASSLLVGGNTEAFF	TGTGCCAGCAGTTTACTCGTGGGCGGGAACACTGAAGCTTTCTTT
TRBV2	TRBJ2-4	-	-	CASSGQAGGPIQYF	TGTGCCAGCAGTGGACAGGCTGGCGGCCCTATTCAGTACTTC
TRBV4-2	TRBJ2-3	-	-	CASNQPGDFRDTQYF	TGTGCCAGCAACCAACCGGGGGACTTTAGGGATACGCAGTATTTT
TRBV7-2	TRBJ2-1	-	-	CASSLKNRNNEQFF	TGTGCCAGCAGCTTAAAAAACAGGAACAATGAGCAGTTCTTC
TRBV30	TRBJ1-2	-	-	CAWSAERNYGYTF	TGTGCCTGGAGTGCAGAACGTAACTATGGCTACACCTTC
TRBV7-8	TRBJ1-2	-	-	CASSLGARTNYGYTF	TGTGCCAGCAGCTTAGGGGCCAGGACTAACTATGGCTACACCTTC
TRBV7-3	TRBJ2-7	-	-	CASSLSGEYEQYF	TGTGCCAGCAGCTTATCGGGTGAATACGAGCAGTACTTC
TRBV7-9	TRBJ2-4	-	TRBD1	CASSDIRGRVNIQYF	TGTGCCAGCAGCGATATCAGGGGGCGGGTGAACATTCAGTACTTC
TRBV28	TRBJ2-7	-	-	CASSWGFPVGSYEQYF	TGTGCCAGCAGTTGGGGGTTCCCGGTTGGCTCCTACGAGCAGTACTTC
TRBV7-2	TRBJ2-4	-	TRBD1	CASSEGTGGRNIQYF	TGTGCCAGCAGCGAAGGGACAGGGGGCCGTAACATTCAGTACTTC
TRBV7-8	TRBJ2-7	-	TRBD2	CASSARLGGRGYEQYF	TGTGCCAGCAGCGCCCGGTTGGGTGGGAGGGGTTACGAGCAGTACTTC
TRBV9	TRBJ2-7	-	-	CASSVDQGTYEQYF	TGTGCCAGCAGCGTAGATCAGGGAACCTACGAGCAGTACTTC
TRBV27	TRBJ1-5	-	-	CASSLGRGISNQPQHF	TGTGCCAGCAGTTTAGGGAGGGGTATAAGCAATCAGCCCCAGCATTTT
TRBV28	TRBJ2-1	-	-	CASSLGGPNEQFF	TGTGCCAGCAGTTTAGGGGGTCCCAATGAGCAGTTCTTC
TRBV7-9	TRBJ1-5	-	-	CASSLVKGSNQPQHF	TGTGCCAGCAGCTTAGTGAAGGGTTCCAATCAGCCCCAGCATTTT